These T cell receptor beta chains were read from a single sample in a study of CD8+ T cells in alopecia areata. Sequenced by immunoSEQ multiplex PCR; TCRdb stores in-frame clones only, minus some. The sample holds approximately 180,000 clones; around 60% are singletons and the top ten take about 15%. Source: CD4+ T cells sorted from blood, taken at week 0. The receptors stem from a human donor with alopecia areata. Each CDR3 is given with its conserved first and last residue. Each record gives: V gene, J gene, CDR3 protein.

V: TRBV29-1
J: TRBJ2-3
CDR3: CSVPGTGVTDTQYF

V: TRBV5-6
J: TRBJ1-5
CDR3: CASSASYSNQPQHF

V: TRBV5-1
J: TRBJ1-1
CDR3: CASSPTNPGTANTEAFF

V: TRBV27
J: TRBJ1-2
CDR3: CASSLFGVSDYGYTF

V: TRBV30
J: TRBJ2-7
CDR3: CAFTTGLSYEQYF

V: TRBV9
J: TRBJ2-3
CDR3: CASSARRGGTDTQYF

V: TRBV7-9
J: TRBJ1-2
CDR3: CASSSEIQGYGYTF

V: TRBV4-1
J: TRBJ1-1
CDR3: CASSQYTAPNTEAFF

V: TRBV19
J: TRBJ2-6
CDR3: CASSKMPSSGANVLTF

V: TRBV7-2
J: TRBJ2-1
CDR3: CASSAGLAHEQFF

V: TRBV30
J: TRBJ2-5
CDR3: CAWSPTGTSKTQYF

V: TRBV30
J: TRBJ1-5
CDR3: CAWSVGDRGQPQHF

V: TRBV30
J: TRBJ2-7
CDR3: CAWRIRSPTGAPRNYEQYF

V: TRBV29-1
J: TRBJ2-1
CDR3: CSARRGSGGSSSYNEQFF

V: TRBV29-1
J: TRBJ2-5
CDR3: CSVSREQETQYF

V: TRBV2
J: TRBJ1-5
CDR3: CASRRTGGGNQPQHF

V: TRBV30
J: TRBJ2-7
CDR3: CAWSRGGLFYEQYF

V: TRBV6-1
J: TRBJ2-4
CDR3: CASSGTRRIQYF

V: TRBV29-1
J: TRBJ1-5
CDR3: CSAGDQPQHF

V: TRBV25-1
J: TRBJ1-2
CDR3: CASSEGQSYGYTF

V: TRBV30
J: TRBJ1-5
CDR3: CAWSVGRSNQPQHF

V: TRBV29-1
J: TRBJ2-3
CDR3: CSVRRLLADTQYF

V: TRBV30
J: TRBJ2-1
CDR3: CAWGVTGQKFF

V: TRBV12-5
J: TRBJ2-7
CDR3: CASGLVQSEQYF

V: TRBV30
J: TRBJ1-5
CDR3: CAWSVSGGATQPQHF

V: TRBV11-1
J: TRBJ1-5
CDR3: CASSPRTGDQPQHF

V: TRBV23-1
J: TRBJ1-1
CDR3: CASSPTGPAKDTEAFF

V: TRBV7-8
J: TRBJ1-1
CDR3: CASSLIAGNTEAFF

V: TRBV6-5
J: TRBJ2-5
CDR3: CASSSPSRTLETQYF